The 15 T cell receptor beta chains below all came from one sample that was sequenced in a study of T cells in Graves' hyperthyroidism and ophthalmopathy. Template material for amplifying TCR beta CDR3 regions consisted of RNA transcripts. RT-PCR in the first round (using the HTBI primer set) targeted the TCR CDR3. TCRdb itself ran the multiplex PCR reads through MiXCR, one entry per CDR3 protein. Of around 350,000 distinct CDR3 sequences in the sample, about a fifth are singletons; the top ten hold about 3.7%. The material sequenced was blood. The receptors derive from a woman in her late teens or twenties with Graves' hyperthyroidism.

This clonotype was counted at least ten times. CDR3 sequence: CASSSGQGWPTTLGYTF. Written as DNA, the CDR3 is TGTGCCAGCAGCTCCGGACAGGGTTGGCCCACGACTCTGGGCTACACCTTC. The V call is TRBV11-1, the J call TRBJ1-2; TRBD1 matches at 8 bases. In germline, CDR1 is SGHAT, CDR2 FQDESV (reference sequence). This CDR3 contains 17 residues. J was trimmed by 8 bases and V by 4 bases; bases with no gene match: 18.

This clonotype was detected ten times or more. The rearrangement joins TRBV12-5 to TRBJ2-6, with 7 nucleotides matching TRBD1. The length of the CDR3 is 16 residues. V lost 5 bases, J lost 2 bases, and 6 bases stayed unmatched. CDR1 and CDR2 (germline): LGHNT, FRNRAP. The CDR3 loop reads CASGPGTVAGANVLTF. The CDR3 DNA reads TGTGCTAGTGGTCCGGGGACAGTAGCTGGGGCCAACGTCCTGACTTTC.

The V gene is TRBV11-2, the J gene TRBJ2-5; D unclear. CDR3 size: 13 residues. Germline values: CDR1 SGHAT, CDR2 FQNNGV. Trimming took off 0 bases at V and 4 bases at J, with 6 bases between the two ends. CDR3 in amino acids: CASSLEEAETQYF. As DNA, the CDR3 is TGTGCCAGCAGCTTAGAAGAAGCAGAGACCCAGTACTTC.

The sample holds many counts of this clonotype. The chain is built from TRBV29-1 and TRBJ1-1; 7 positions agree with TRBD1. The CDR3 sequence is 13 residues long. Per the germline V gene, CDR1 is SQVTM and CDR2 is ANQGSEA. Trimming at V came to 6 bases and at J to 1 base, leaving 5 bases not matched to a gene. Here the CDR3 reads CSVKNRGNTEAFF. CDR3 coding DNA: TGCAGCGTCAAGAACAGGGGGAACACTGAAGCTTTCTTT.

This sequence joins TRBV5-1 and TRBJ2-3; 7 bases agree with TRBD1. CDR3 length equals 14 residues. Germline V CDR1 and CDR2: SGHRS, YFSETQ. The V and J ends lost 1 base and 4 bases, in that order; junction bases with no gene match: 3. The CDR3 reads CASSLRQGADTQYF. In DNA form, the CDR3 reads TGCGCCAGCAGCTTGAGGCAGGGGGCAGATACGCAGTATTTT.

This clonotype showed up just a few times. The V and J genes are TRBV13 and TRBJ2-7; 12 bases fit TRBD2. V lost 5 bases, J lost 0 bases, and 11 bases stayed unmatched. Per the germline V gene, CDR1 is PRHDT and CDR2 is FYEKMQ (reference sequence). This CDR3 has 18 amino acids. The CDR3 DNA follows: TGTGCCAGCAGCCGCGGGCTAGCGGGGGGGCCCGTCTCCTACGAGCAGTACTTC. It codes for CASSRGLAGGPVSYEQYF.

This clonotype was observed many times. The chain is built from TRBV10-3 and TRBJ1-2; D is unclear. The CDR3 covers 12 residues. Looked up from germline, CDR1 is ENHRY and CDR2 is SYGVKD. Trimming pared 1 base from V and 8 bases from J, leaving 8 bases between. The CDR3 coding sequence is TGTGCCATCAGTGAGTACCGGAAGGGCTACACCTTC. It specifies CAISEYRKGYTF.

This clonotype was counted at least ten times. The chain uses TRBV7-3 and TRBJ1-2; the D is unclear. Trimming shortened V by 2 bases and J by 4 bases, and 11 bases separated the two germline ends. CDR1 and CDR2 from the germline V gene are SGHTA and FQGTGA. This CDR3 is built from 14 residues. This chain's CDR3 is CASSLDHNLYGYTF. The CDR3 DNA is TGTGCCAGCAGCTTAGATCACAATCTCTATGGCTACACCTTC.

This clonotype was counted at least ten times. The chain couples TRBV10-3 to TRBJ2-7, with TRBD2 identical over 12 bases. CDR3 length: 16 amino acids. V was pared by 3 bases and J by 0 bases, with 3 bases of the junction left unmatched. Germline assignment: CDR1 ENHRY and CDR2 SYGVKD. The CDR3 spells CAISDVTSGGSYEQYF. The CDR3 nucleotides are TGTGCCATCAGTGACGTGACTAGCGGGGGCTCCTACGAGCAGTACTTC.

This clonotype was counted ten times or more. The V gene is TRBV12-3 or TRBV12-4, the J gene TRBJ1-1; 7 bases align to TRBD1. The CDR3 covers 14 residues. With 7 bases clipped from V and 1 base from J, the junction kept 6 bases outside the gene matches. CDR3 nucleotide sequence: TGTGCCAGCACCCGGGACAGACAGAACACTGAAGCTTTCTTT. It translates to CASTRDRQNTEAFF.

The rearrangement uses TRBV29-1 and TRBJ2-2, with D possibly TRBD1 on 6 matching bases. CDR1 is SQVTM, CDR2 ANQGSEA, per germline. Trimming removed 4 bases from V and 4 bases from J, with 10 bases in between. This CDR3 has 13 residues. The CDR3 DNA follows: TGCAGCGTTGGGACAGTCCTCACCGGGGAGCTGTTTTTT. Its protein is CSVGTVLTGELFF.

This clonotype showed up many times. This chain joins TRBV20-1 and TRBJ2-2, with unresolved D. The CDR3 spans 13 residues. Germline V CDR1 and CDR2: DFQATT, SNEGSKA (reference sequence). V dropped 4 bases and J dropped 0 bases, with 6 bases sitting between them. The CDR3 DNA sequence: TGCAGTGCTAAGCAAGCGAACACCGGGGAGCTGTTTTTT. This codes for CSAKQANTGELFF.

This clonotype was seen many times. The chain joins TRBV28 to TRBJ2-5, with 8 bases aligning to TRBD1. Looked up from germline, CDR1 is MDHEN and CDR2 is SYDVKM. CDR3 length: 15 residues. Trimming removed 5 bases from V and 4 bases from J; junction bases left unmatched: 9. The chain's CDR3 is CASSPQGAPGETQYF. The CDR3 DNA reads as TGTGCCAGCAGTCCCCAGGGGGCGCCTGGAGAGACCCAGTACTTC.

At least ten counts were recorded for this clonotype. CDR3 nucleotides: TGTGCCAGCAGCCAAGCGGGACAGAGCGAAGCTTTCTTT. It is translated as CASSQAGQSEAFF. The chain is built from TRBV3-1 and TRBJ1-1; TRBD1 matches at 7 bases. Germline V gene sequence: CDR1 LGHDT, CDR2 YNNKEL (reference sequence). Trimming at V came to 1 base and at J to 8 bases, leaving 4 bases not matched to a gene. The CDR3 runs to 13 residues.

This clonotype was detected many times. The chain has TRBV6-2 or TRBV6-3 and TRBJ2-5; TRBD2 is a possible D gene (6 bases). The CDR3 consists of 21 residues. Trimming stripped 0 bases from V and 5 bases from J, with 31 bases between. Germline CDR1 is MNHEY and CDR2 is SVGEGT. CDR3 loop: CASSYSKLSGLRPSVIETQYF. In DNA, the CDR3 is TGTGCCAGCAGTTACTCGAAGTTGAGCGGGCTACGACCCTCAGTCATCGAGACCCAGTACTTC.